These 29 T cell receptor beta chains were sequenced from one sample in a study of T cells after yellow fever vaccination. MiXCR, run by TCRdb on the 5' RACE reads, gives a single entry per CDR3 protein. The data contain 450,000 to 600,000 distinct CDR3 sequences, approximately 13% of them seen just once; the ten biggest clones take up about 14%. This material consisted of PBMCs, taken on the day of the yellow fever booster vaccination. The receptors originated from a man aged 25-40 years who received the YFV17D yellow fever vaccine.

This CDR3 reads CASKWGLADTGELFF. The CDR3 DNA sequence: TGTGCCAGCAAGTGGGGACTAGCAGACACCGGGGAGCTGTTTTTT. The chain employs TRBV6-1 and TRBJ2-2; TRBD2 agrees at 9 bases. The CDR3 runs 15 residues. Trimming took 7 bases from V and 3 from J; bases not matched to a gene: 6. Germline V lookup: CDR1 MNHNS, CDR2 SASEGT.

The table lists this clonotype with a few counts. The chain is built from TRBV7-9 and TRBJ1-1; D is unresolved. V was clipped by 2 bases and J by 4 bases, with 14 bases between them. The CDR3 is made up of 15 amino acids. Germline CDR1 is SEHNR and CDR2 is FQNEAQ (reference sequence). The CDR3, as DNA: TGTGCCAGCAGCTTATTAAGGGATCGCGTCACTGAAGCTTTCTTT. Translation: CASSLLRDRVTEAFF.

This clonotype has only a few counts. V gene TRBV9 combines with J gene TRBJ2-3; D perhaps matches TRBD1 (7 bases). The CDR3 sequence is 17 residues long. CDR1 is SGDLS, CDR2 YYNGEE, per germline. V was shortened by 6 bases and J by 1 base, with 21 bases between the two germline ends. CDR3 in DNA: TGTGCCAGCAACCACCCCAGGGGGGCAAGACGCACAGATACGCAGTATTTT. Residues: CASNHPRGARRTDTQYF.

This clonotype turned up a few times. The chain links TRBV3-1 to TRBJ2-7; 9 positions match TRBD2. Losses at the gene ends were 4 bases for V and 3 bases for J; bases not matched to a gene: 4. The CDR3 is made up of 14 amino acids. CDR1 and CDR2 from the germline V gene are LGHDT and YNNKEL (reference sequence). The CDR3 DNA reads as TGTGCCAGCAGCCGGCGACTAGCGGACTACGAGCAGTACTTC. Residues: CASSRRLADYEQYF.

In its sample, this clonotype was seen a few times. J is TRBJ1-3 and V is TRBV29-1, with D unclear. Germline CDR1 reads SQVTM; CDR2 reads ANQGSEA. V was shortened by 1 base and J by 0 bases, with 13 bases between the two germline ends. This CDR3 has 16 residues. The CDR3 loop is CSVEGGGTHSGNTIYF. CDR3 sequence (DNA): TGCAGCGTTGAAGGTGGCGGAACTCACTCTGGAAACACCATATATTTT.

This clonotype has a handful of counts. CDR3 DNA: TGCAGCGTCGGGACAGGGATGAACACCGGGGAGCTGTTTTTT. Translating gives CSVGTGMNTGELFF. This rearrangement joins TRBV29-1 to TRBJ2-2; 9 bases agree with TRBD1. Trimming removed 6 bases from V and 1 base from J; junction bases left unmatched: 3. The CDR3 is 14 amino acids. Germline-derived CDR1 and CDR2 are SQVTM and ANQGSEA.

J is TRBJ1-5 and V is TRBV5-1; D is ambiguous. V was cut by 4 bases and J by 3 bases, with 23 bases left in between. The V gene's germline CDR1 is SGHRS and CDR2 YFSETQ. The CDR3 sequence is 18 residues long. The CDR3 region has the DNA TGCGCCAGCAGCCTTTGGTCGATGGGCGATGTTAACAATCAGCCCCAGCATTTT. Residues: CASSLWSMGDVNNQPQHF. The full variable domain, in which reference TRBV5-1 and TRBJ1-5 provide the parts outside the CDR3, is KAGVTQTPRYLIKTRGQQVTLSCSPISGHRSVSWYQQTPGQGLQFLFEYFSETQRNKGNFPGRFSGRQFSNSRSEMNVSTLELGDSALYLCASSLWSMGDVNNQPQHFGDGTRLSIL.

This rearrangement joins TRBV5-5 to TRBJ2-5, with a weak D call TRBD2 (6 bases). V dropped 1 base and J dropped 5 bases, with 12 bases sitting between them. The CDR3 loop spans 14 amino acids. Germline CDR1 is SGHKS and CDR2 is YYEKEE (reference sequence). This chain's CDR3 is CASSLIRGGETQYF. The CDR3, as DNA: TGTGCCAGCAGCTTGATAAGGGGAGGTGAGACCCAGTACTTC.

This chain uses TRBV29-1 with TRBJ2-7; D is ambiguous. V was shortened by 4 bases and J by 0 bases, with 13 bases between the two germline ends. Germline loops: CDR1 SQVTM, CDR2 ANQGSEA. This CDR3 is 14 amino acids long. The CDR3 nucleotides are TGCAGCGTTGGTACGTCGGATAGCTCCTACGAGCAGTACTTC. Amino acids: CSVGTSDSSYEQYF.

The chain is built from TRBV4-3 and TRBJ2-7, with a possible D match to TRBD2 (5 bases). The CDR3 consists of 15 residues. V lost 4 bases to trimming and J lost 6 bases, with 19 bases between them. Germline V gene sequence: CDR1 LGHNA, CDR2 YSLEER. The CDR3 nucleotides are TGCGCCAGCAGCCCACACCTTGAGGGTGCGGTCGAGCAGTACTTC. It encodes CASSPHLEGAVEQYF.

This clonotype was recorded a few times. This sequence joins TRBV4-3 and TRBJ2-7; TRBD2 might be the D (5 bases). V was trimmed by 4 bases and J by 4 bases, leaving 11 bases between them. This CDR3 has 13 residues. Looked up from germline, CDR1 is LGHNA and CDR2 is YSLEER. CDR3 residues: CASSPGREYEQYF. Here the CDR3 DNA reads TGCGCCAGCAGCCCCGGACGGGAATACGAGCAGTACTTC.

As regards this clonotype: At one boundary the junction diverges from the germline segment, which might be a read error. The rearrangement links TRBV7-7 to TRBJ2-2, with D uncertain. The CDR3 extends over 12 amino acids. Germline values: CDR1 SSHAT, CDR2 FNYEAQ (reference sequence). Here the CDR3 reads CASSLPYGELFF. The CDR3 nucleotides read TGTGCTAGCAGCCTTCCTTACGGGGAGCTGTTTTTT.

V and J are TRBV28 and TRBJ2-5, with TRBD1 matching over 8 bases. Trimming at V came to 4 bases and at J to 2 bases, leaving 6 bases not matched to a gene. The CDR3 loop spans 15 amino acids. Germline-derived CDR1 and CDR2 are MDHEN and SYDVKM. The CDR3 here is CASSSDRVWQETQYF. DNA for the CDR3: TGTGCCAGCAGTTCGGACAGGGTTTGGCAAGAGACCCAGTACTTC.

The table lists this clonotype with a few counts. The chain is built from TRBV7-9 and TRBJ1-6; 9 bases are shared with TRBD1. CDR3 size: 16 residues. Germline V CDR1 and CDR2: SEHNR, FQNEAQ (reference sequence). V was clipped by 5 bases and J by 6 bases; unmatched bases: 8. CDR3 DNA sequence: TGTGCCAGCAGCCCCCGGACAGGGGCGGGTAATTCACCCCTCCACTTT. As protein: CASSPRTGAGNSPLHF.

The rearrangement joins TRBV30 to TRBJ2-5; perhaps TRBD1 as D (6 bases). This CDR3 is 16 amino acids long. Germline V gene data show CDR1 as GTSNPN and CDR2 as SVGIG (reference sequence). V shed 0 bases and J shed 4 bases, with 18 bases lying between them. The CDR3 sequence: CAWSVADSVRGETQYF. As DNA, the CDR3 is TGTGCCTGGAGTGTAGCGGACAGCGTTCGGGGAGAGACCCAGTACTTC. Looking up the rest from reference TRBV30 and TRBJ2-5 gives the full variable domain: SQTIHQWPATLVQPVGSPLSLECTVEGTSNPNLYWYRQAAGRGLQLLFYSVGIGQISSEVPQNLSASRPQDRQFILSSKKLLLSDSGFYLCAWSVADSVRGETQYFGPGTRLLVL.

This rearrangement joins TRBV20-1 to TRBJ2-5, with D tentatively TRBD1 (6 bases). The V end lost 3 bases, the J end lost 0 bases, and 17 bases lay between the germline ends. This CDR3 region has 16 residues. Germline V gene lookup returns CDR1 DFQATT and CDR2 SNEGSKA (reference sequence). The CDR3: CSARALTGGYQETQYF. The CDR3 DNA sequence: TGCAGTGCTAGGGCCTTGACAGGAGGATACCAAGAGACCCAGTACTTC.

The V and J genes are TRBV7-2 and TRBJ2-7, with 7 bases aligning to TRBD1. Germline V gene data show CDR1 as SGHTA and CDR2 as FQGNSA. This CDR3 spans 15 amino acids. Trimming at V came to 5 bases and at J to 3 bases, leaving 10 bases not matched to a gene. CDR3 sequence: CASSSDPGQIYEQYF. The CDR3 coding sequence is TGTGCCAGCAGCAGTGATCCGGGACAGATCTACGAGCAGTACTTC.

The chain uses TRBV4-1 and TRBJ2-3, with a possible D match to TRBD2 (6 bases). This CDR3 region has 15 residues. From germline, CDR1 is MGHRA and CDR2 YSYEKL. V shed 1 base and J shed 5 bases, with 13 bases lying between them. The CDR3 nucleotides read TGCGCCAGCAGCCAAGTGTGGGACTCCGTAGATACGCAGTATTTT. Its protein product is CASSQVWDSVDTQYF.

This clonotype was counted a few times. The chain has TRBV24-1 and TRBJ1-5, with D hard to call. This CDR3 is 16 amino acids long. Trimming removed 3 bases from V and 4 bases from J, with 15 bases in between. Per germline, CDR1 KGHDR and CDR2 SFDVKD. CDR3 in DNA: TGTGCCACCAGTGATGCCGGCGGACGGCCGAATCAGCCCCAGCATTTT. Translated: CATSDAGGRPNQPQHF.

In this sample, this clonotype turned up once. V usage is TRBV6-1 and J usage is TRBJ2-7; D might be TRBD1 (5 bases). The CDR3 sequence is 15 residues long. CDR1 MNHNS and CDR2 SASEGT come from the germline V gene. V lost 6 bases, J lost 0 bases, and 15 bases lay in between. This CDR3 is CASSETDPSSYEQYF. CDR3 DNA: TGTGCCAGCAGCGAGACAGATCCAAGCTCCTACGAGCAGTACTTC.

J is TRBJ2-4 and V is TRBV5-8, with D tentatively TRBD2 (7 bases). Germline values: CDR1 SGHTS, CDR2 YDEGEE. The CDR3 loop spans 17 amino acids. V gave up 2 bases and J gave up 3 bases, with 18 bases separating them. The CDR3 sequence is CASSFKTGREGKNIQYF. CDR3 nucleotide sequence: TGTGCCAGCAGCTTTAAAACAGGGAGGGAGGGCAAAAACATTCAGTACTTC.

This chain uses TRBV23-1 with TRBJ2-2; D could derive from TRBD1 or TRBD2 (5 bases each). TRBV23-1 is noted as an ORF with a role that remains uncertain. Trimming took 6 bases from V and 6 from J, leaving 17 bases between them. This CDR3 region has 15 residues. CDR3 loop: CASSPGPSSPGELFF. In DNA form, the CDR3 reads TGCGCCAGCAGCCCGGGACCTAGCAGCCCCGGGGAGCTGTTTTTT.

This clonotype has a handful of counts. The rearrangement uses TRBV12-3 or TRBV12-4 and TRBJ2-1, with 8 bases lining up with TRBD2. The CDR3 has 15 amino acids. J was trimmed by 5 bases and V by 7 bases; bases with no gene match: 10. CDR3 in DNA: TGTGCCAGCACCACGGCCCGGGAGGGTAACAATGAGCAGTTCTTC. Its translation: CASTTAREGNNEQFF.

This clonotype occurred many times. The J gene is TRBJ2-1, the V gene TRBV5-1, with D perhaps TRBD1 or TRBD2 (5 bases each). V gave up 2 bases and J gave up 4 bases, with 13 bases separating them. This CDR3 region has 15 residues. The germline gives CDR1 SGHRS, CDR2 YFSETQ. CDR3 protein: CASSFGTGLYNEQFF. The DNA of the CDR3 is TGCGCCAGCAGCTTCGGGACGGGGCTTTACAATGAGCAGTTCTTC.

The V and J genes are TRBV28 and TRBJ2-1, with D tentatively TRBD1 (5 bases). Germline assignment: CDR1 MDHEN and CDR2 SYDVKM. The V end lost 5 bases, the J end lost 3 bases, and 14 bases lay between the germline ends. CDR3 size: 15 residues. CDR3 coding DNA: TGTGCCAGCAGTCCAACGGCAGGGCTCTACAATGAGCAGTTCTTC. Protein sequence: CASSPTAGLYNEQFF.

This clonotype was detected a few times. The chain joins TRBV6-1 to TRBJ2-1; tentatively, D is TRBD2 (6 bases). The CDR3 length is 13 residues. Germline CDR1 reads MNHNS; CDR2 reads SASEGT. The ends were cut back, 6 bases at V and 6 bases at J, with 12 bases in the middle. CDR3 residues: CASRQAGGNEQFF. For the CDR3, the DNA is TGTGCCAGCAGACAAGCGGGCGGCAATGAGCAGTTCTTC.

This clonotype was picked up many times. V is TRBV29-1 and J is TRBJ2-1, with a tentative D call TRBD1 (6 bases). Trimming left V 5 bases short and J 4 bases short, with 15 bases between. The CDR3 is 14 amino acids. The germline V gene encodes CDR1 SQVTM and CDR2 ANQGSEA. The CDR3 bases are TGCAGCGTTACAACGACAGGATCGTACAATGAGCAGTTCTTC. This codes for CSVTTTGSYNEQFF.

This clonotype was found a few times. The CDR3 coding sequence is TGTGCCAGCAGCTCCTCCGGGACCTCGATCTCTGGGGCCAACGTCCTGACTTTC. The encoded protein is CASSSSGTSISGANVLTF. V usage is TRBV11-2 and J usage is TRBJ2-6; D tentatively reads TRBD1 or TRBD2 (5 bases each). CDR1 and CDR2 from the germline V gene are SGHAT and FQNNGV. The CDR3 covers 18 residues. Trimming left V 4 bases short and J 0 bases short, with 16 bases between. Filled out from reference TRBV11-2 and TRBJ2-6, the complete variable domain reads EAGVAQSPRYKIIEKRQSVAFWCNPISGHATLYWYQQILGQGPKLLIQFQNNGVVDDSQLPKDRFSAERLKGVDSTLKIQPAKLEDSAVYLCASSSSGTSISGANVLTFGAGSRLTVL.

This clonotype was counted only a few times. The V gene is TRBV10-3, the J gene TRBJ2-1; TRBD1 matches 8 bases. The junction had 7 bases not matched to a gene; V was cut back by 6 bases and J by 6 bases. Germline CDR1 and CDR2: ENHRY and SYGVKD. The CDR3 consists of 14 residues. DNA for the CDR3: TGTGCCATCAGAGAGCAGGGGGCGGGCAATGAGCAGTTCTTC. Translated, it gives CAIREQGAGNEQFF.